This T cell receptor (beta chain) was sequenced for a study of T cell repertoires in ileal Crohn's disease. Study findings and constraints: Compared with CD4 T cells, sorted CD8 cells carried more expanded clones.

CDR3 length: 14 amino acids. Trimming removed 7 bases from V and 1 base from J, with 10 bases in between. Germline V CDR1 and CDR2: MNHEY, SVGAGI. A remark on this clone: Its matching antigen is unknown.

Clones were read by immunoSEQ multiplex PCR, and TCRdb kept only the in-frame ones, dropping some. The sample holds over 11,000 clones; over 80% are singletons and the top ten take about 5.7%. The origin of this receptor is an adult with Crohn's disease. Sample: ileal tissue. The rearrangement joins TRBV6-5 to TRBJ2-2, with D possibly TRBD1 on 6 matching bases. CDR3 amino acids: CASTWDMNTGELFF. The CDR3 DNA reads as TGTGCCAGCACCTGGGACATGAACACCGGGGAGCTGTTTTTT.